This T cell receptor beta chain was sequenced in a study of CD8+ T cells in alopecia areata. Findings and limits, study-wide: Scalp clonality and expanded CD8+ clones among the top 100 showed significant decreases with tofacitinib. Uncertainty about whether baseline CD8+ expansion is linked to response remains, with one nonresponder.

In regard to this clone: Antigen specificity is unknown.

Treatment meaning: oral pan-JAK inhibitor, 5-10 mg twice daily. Collected material from alopecia areata patients comprised lesional scalp punch biopsies and peripheral blood. This CDR3 comprises 12 residues. Germline lookup yields CDR1 GTSNPN and CDR2 SVGIG (reference sequence). Between the trimmed V and J ends, which lost 7 bases and 1 base, there was a span of 8 bases. cDNA prepared by RNA extraction and subsequent reverse transcription served as the template for sequencing. Profiling relied on immunoSEQ multiplex PCR, and the TCRdb table lists in-frame clones only, not all of them. In the table there are 270,000 or so clones, 55% to 70% of which are singletons.

This sequence originates from a human donor with alopecia areata. Material: CD4+ T cells sorted from blood, obtained at week 24, from a patient treated with tofacitinib. The chain has TRBV30 and TRBJ1-3, with D possibly matching TRBD1 (5 bases). This chain's CDR3 is CAYTGSGNTIYF. CDR3 sequence (DNA): TGTGCCTACACAGGATCTGGAAACACCATATATTTT.